These 11 T cell receptor beta chains came from one sample sequenced in a study of glioma-infiltrating T cells. Using RNA template, CDR3s of TCR alpha and beta were amplified with iRepertoire arm-PCR. MiXCR was run by TCRdb on the multiplex PCR reads, yielding one entry per CDR3 protein. The data hold 300,000 to 450,000 distinct CDR3 sequences, with roughly two fifths observed a single time. The specimen was glioma tissue, nonneoplastic brain tissue, or PBMCs (not recorded which). The receptors come from a human donor with low-grade glioma or glioblastoma, undergoing nonglioma brain surgery, or in good health (not recorded which).

This clonotype has more than one count but fewer than ten. The chain combines TRBV10-3 with TRBJ1-1; maybe TRBD1 (6 bases). Trimming pared 7 bases from V and 2 bases from J, leaving 17 bases between. There are 15 residues in the CDR3. From germline, CDR1 is ENHRY and CDR2 SYGVKD. CDR3 amino acids: CAIKPAGALNTEAFF. The CDR3 DNA reads TGTGCCATCAAGCCCGCAGGGGCTCTTAACACTGAAGCTTTCTTT.

A single count supports this clonotype. Mismatch with germline at one junction end may stem from a read error. The chain couples TRBV20-1 to TRBJ2-1; D assignment may be TRBD1 or TRBD2 (5 bases each). This CDR3 is built from 12 residues. The germline CDR1 and CDR2 sequences are DFQATT and SNEGSKA (reference sequence). In nucleotides, the CDR3 is TGCAGTGCCAGGGACCAGGACGATGAGGAGTTCTTC. This sequence encodes CSARDQDDEEFF.

This clonotype was recorded at least ten times. Here the CDR3 DNA reads TGTGCCAGCAGTTACGGTTCAGGGGGAGGTGAAAAACTGTTTTTT. Its protein is CASSYGSGGGEKLFF. The chain carries TRBV6-6 and TRBJ1-4; 7 bases agree with TRBD1. The trim removed 2 bases at V and 7 bases at J, leaving 7 bases unmatched. The length of the CDR3 is 15 residues. Germline values: CDR1 MNHNY, CDR2 SVGAGI (reference sequence).

Details on this clonotype: Relative to the germline gene, one junction end is altered; a read error may explain this. The chain's CDR3 is CASSSKGTDTQYF. CDR3 DNA sequence: TGTGCCAGCAGCTCCAAGGGCACAGATACGCAATATTTT. The J gene is TRBJ2-3, the V gene TRBV11-2; no clear D gene. The CDR3 extends over 13 amino acids. Germline-derived CDR1 and CDR2 are SGHAT and FQNNGV.

The chain employs TRBV20-1 and TRBJ2-5, with D possibly being TRBD1 (6 bases). Germline V gives CDR1 DFQATT, CDR2 SNEGSKA (reference sequence). This CDR3 has 15 residues. Deletions cut 5 bases from V and 2 bases from J, with 18 bases between. The CDR3 spells CSAPPRDKSQETQYF. CDR3 DNA: TGCAGTGCTCCACCTCGGGACAAGTCTCAAGAGACCCAGTACTTC.

This chain joins TRBV12-3 or TRBV12-4 and TRBJ2-1; maybe TRBD2 (5 bases). Trimming stripped 7 bases from V and 7 bases from J, with 17 bases between. The length of the CDR3 is 14 residues. CDR3 nucleotide sequence: TGTGCCAGCACCTCTCTTATTCCGGGGAATGAGCAGTTCTTC. The encoded protein is CASTSLIPGNEQFF.

At least ten counts were recorded for this clonotype. V and J are TRBV6-2 or TRBV6-3 and TRBJ2-7; 12 bases line up with TRBD2. This CDR3 contains 16 residues. Germline V gives CDR1 MNHEY, CDR2 SVGEGT. Germline trimming cut 5 bases from V and 4 bases from J; bases unmatched to any gene: 9. For the CDR3, the DNA is TGTGCCAGCAGTCCCAGAGGACTAGCGGGACCGTACGAGCAGTACTTC. Protein product: CASSPRGLAGPYEQYF.

The chain couples TRBV19 to TRBJ1-1; 8 bases are a match to TRBD1. This CDR3 has 17 residues. V shed 3 bases, J shed 5 bases, and the junction held 14 bases outside the gene matches. Per germline, CDR1 LNHDA and CDR2 SQIVND (reference sequence). The CDR3 DNA sequence: TGTGCCAGTAGTATTCCACAAACCCCAGGGGGCTTGACTGAAGCTTTCTTT. The encoded protein is CASSIPQTPGGLTEAFF.

The V and J genes are TRBV4-2 and TRBJ2-1, with D possibly being TRBD1 or TRBD2 (5 bases each). Trimming took 0 bases from V and 5 from J, leaving 8 bases between them. The CDR3 sequence is 14 residues long. Germline CDR1 and CDR2: LGHNA and YNFKEQ. As DNA, the CDR3 is TGTGCCAGCAGCCAAGACGGGACCAACAATGAGCAGTTCTTC. It is translated as CASSQDGTNNEQFF.

This chain links TRBV4-1 with TRBJ2-1, with D perhaps TRBD2 (5 bases). In germline, CDR1 is MGHRA, CDR2 YSYEKL. The CDR3 runs to 16 residues. Trimming removed 4 bases from V and 0 bases from J, with 13 bases in between. In DNA form, the CDR3 reads TGCGCCAGCAGCCTTGGAGCGGACCTCTCCTACAATGAGCAGTTCTTC. Its protein product is CASSLGADLSYNEQFF.

This clonotype was counted between two and nine times. This chain uses TRBV7-9 with TRBJ1-5, with D uncertain. CDR1 is SEHNR and CDR2 is FQNEAQ in the germline V gene (reference sequence). The CDR3 is 14 residues long. Trimming removed 4 bases at V and 3 bases at J, with 10 bases between. The chain's CDR3 is CASSSGRDNQPQHF. The CDR3 DNA follows: TGTGCCAGCAGCTCCGGACGAGACAATCAGCCCCAGCATTTT.